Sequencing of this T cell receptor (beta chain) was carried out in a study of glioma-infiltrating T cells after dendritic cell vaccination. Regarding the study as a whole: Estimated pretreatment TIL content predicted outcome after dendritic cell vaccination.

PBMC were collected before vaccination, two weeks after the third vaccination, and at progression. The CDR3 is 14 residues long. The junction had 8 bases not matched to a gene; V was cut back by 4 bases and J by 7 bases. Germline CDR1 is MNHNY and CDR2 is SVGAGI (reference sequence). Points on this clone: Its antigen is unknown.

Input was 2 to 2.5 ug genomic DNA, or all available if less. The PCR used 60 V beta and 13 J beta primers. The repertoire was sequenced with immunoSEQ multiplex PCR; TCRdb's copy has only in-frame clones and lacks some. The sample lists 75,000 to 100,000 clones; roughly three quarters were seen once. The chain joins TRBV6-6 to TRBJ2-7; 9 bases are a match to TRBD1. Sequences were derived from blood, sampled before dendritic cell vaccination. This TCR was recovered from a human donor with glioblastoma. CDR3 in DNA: TGTGCCAGCAGTTCCCCGGGACAGGGCAATGAGCAGTACTTC. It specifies CASSSPGQGNEQYF.